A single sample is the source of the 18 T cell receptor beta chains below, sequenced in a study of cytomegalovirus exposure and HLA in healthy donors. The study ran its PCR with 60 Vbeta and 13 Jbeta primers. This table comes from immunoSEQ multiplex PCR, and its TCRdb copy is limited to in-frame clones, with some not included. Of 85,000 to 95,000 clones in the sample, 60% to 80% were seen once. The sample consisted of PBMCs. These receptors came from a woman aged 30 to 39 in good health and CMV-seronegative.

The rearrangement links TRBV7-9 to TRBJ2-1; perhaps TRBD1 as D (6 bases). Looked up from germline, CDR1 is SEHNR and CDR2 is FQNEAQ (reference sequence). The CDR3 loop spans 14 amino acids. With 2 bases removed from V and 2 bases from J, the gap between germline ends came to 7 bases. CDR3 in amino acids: CASSLQGTYNEQFF. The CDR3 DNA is TGTGCCAGCAGCTTACAGGGGACCTACAATGAGCAGTTCTTC.

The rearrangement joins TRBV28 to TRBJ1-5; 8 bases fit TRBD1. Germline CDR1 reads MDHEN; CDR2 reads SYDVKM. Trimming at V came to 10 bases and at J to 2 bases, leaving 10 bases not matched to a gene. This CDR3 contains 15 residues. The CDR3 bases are TGTGCCACCGCAATGACAGGGGTTGGCAATCAGCCCCAGCATTTT. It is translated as CATAMTGVGNQPQHF.

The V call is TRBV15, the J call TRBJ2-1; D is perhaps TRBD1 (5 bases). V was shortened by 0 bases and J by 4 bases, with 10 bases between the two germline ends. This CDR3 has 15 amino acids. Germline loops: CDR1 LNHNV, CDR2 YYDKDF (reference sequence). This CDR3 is CATSREGAPYNEQFF. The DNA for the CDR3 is TGTGCCACCAGCAGAGAAGGGGCCCCTTACAATGAGCAGTTCTTC.

Written as DNA, the CDR3 is TGTGCCAGCAGTGCCGCCGCTACAGGCCGCTATGGCTACACCTTC. Residues: CASSAAATGRYGYTF. V is TRBV25-1 and J is TRBJ1-2, with D perhaps matching TRBD1 (5 bases). The ends were cut back, 4 bases at V and 4 bases at J, with 16 bases in the middle. The CDR3 is 15 amino acids. Germline CDR1 is MGHDK and CDR2 is SYGVNS.

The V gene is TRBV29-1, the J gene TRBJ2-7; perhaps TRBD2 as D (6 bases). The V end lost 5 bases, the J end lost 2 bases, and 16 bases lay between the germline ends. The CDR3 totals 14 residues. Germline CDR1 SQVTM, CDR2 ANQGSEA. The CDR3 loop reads CSVIMGTVAYEQYF. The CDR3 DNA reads TGCAGCGTTATAATGGGGACTGTCGCCTACGAGCAGTACTTC.

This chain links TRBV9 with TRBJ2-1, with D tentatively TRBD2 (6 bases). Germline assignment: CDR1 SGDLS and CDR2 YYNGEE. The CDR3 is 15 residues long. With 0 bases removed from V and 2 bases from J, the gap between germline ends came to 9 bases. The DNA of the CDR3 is TGTGCCAGCAGCGTAGGGACTATCACCTACAATGAGCAGTTCTTC. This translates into CASSVGTITYNEQFF.

This CDR3 is CASSYKTGGTYEQYF. The DNA of the CDR3 is TGTGCCAGTAGTTATAAGACAGGTGGAACTTACGAGCAGTACTTC. V and J are TRBV19 and TRBJ2-7, with D maybe TRBD1 (6 bases). Germline V gene lookup returns CDR1 LNHDA and CDR2 SQIVND (reference sequence). The CDR3 spans 15 residues. The V and J ends lost 5 bases and 4 bases respectively, with 18 bases between them.

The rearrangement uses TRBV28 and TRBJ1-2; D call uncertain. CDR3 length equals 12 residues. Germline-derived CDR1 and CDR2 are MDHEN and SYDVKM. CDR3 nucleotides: TGTGCGACATCCCATACGAACTATGGCTACACCTTC. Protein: CATSHTNYGYTF.

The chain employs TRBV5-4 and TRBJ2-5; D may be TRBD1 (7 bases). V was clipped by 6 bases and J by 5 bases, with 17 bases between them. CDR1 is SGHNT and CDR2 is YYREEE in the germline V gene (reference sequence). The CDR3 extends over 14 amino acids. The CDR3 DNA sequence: TGTGCCAGCACCACCGCGGGACAGATTGAGACCCAGTACTTC. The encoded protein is CASTTAGQIETQYF.

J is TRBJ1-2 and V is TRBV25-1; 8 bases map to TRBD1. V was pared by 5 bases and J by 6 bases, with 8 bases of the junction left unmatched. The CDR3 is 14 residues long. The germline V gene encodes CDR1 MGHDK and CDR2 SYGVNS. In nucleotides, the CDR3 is TGTGCCAGCAGTCTTGCGGACAGGGATAATGGCTACACCTTC. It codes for CASSLADRDNGYTF.

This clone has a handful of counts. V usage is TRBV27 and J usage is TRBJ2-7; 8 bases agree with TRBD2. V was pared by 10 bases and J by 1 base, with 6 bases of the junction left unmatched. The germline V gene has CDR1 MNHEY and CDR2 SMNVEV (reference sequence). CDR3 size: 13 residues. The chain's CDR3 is CATSGGESYEQYF. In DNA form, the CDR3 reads TGTGCCACCTCGGGGGGGGAGTCCTACGAGCAGTACTTC.

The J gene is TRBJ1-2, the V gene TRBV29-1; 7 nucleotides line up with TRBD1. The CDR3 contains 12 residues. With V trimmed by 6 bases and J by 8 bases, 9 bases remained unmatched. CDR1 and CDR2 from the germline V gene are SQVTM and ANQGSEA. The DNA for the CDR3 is TGCAGCGTCGCAGGAGGGGGCGGAGGCTACACCTTC. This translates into CSVAGGGGGYTF.

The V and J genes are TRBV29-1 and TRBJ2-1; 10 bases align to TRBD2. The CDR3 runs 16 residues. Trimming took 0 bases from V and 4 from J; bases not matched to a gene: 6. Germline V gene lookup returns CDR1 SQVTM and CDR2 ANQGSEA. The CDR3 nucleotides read TGCAGCGTTGAAGATCACCGGACTAGCGGATACAATGAGCAGTTCTTC. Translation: CSVEDHRTSGYNEQFF.

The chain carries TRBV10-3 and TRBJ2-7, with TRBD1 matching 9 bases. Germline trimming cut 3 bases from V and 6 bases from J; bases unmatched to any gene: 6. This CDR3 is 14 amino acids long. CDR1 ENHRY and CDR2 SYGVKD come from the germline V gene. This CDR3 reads CAISDTGQGREQYF. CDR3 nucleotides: TGTGCCATCAGTGATACAGGACAGGGGCGCGAGCAGTACTTC.

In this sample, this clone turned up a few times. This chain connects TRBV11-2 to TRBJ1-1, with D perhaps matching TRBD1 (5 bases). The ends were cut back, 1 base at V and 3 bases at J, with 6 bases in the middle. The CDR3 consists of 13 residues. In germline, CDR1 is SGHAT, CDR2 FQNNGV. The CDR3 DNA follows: TGTGCCAGCAGCTTAGTACAGGACACTGAAGCTTTCTTT. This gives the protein CASSLVQDTEAFF. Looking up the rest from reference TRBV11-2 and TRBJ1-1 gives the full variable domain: EAGVAQSPRYKIIEKRQSVAFWCNPISGHATLYWYQQILGQGPKLLIQFQNNGVVDDSQLPKDRFSAERLKGVDSTLKIQPAKLEDSAVYLCASSLVQDTEAFFGQGTRLTVV.

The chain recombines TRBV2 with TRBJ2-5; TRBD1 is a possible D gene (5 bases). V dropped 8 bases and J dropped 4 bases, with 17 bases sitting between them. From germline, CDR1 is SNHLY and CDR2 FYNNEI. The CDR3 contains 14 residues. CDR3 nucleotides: TGTGCCAGCGGGCCGCCGGGCCAGGGAGAGACCCAGTACTTC. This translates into CASGPPGQGETQYF.

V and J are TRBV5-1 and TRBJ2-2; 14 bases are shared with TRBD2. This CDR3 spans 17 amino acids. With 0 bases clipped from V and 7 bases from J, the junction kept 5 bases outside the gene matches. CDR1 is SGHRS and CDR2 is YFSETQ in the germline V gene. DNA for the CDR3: TGCGCCAGCAGCTTGGGACTAGCGGGGGGGCCGATCGGGGAGCTGTTTTTT. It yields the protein CASSLGLAGGPIGELFF.

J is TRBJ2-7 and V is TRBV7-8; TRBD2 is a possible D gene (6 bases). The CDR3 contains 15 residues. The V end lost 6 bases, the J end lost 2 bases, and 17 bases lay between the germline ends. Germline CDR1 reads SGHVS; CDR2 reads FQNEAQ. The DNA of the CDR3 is TGTGCCAGCAGAAATAAGGGAGGACGGACCTACGAGCAGTACTTC. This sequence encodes CASRNKGGRTYEQYF.